The next 20 T cell receptor beta chains were all read from a single sample in a study of cytomegalovirus exposure and HLA in healthy donors. The PCR had 60 Vbeta and 13 Jbeta primers. Produced via immunoSEQ multiplex PCR; TCRdb's table is partial and in-frame only. This table has about 180,000 clones, around 83% appearing once. Sequencing input: PBMCs. The origin of the receptors is a girl aged 2-9 years in good health and CMV-seropositive.

J is TRBJ1-6 and V is TRBV6-1; unclear D gene. V lost 3 bases to trimming and J lost 10 bases, with 13 bases between them. The CDR3 extends over 14 amino acids. Germline values: CDR1 MNHNS, CDR2 SASEGT. In DNA, the CDR3 is TGTGCCAGCAGTGATCGGGTTAGGGAGTCACCCCTCCACTTT. Translating it yields CASSDRVRESPLHF.

The chain employs TRBV7-9 and TRBJ2-2; 7 bases agree with TRBD1. The CDR3 is 17 residues long. From germline, CDR1 is SEHNR and CDR2 FQNEAQ (reference sequence). The ends lost 2 bases at V and 2 bases at J; junction bases unmatched: 8. The CDR3 reads CASSLLAGGFNTGELFF. The CDR3 nucleotides read TGTGCCAGCAGCTTACTGGCAGGGGGATTTAACACCGGGGAGCTGTTTTTT. The complete variable domain, with remaining parts taken from reference TRBV7-9 and TRBJ2-2, reads DTGVSQNPRHKITKRGQNVTFRCDPISEHNRLYWYRQTLGQGPEFLTYFQNEAQLEKSRLLSDRFSAERPKGSFSTLEIQRTEQGDSAMYLCASSLLAGGFNTGELFFGEGSRLTVL.

This clone has a single count. The chain links TRBV6-4 to TRBJ1-2; 10 bases are shared with TRBD1. The CDR3 loop spans 14 amino acids. J gave up 5 bases and V 6 bases, and 6 bases lay outside the gene matches. In germline, CDR1 is MRHNA, CDR2 SNTAGT. The CDR3 here is CASRMTGGDYGYTF. Here the CDR3 DNA reads TGTGCCAGCAGGATGACAGGGGGCGATTATGGCTACACCTTC.

J is TRBJ2-1 and V is TRBV11-3; 9 bases are a match to TRBD2. CDR3 length equals 16 residues. The V gene's germline CDR1 is SGHNT and CDR2 YENEEA. Losses at the gene ends were 1 base for V and 6 bases for J; bases not matched to a gene: 7. The CDR3 DNA is TGTGCCAGCAGCTTAGTCCTAGCGGGAAAAAGCAATGAGCAGTTCTTC. Its translation: CASSLVLAGKSNEQFF.

This clone was detected only once. J is TRBJ1-1 and V is TRBV28; TRBD1 is a possible D gene (5 bases). Germline V gene sequence: CDR1 MDHEN, CDR2 SYDVKM. V lost 2 bases and J lost 1, with 5 bases in between. This CDR3 has 13 residues. CDR3 nucleotide sequence: TGTGCCAGCAGTTTAGGGGCGAACACTGAAGCTTTCTTT. This codes for CASSLGANTEAFF.

This clone was counted a single time. The rearrangement uses TRBV30 and TRBJ1-2, with D perhaps TRBD1 (6 bases). The ends were cut back, 3 bases at V and 7 bases at J, with 18 bases in the middle. CDR1 and CDR2 from the germline V gene are GTSNPN and SVGIG (reference sequence). This CDR3 is built from 14 residues. This chain's CDR3 is CAWRPGGAAGGYTF. The DNA for the CDR3 is TGTGCCTGGAGACCTGGGGGCGCGGCGGGTGGCTACACCTTC.

V is TRBV7-6 and J is TRBJ1-2; no reliable D call. This CDR3 contains 16 residues. Germline CDR1 SGHVS, CDR2 FNYEAQ. Trimming shortened V by 5 bases and J by 3 bases, and 19 bases separated the two germline ends. CDR3 DNA sequence: TGTGCCAGCAGCCTCGGCCGGGGATCGAGGGACTATGGCTACACCTTC. Translating it yields CASSLGRGSRDYGYTF.

The chain couples TRBV9 to TRBJ1-3; TRBD1 is a possible D gene (5 bases). The CDR3 consists of 15 residues. Germline V gene data show CDR1 as SGDLS and CDR2 as YYNGEE. V was pared by 3 bases and J by 2 bases, with 12 bases between. CDR3 in amino acids: CASSDRGMPGNTIYF. CDR3 nucleotides: TGTGCCAGCAGCGATAGGGGTATGCCTGGAAACACCATATATTTT.

The V call is TRBV9, the J call TRBJ1-6; TRBD1 matches 8 bases. CDR1 is SGDLS and CDR2 is YYNGEE in the germline V gene. The length of the CDR3 is 14 residues. V was pared by 4 bases and J by 10 bases, with 7 bases of the junction left unmatched. The CDR3 bases are TGTGCCAGCAGCCCTCGACAGGGGCGGTCACCCCTCCACTTT. It translates to CASSPRQGRSPLHF.

This clone has just a few counts. V and J are TRBV4-1 and TRBJ2-6; 9 bases match TRBD1. Germline values: CDR1 MGHRA, CDR2 YSYEKL. V gave up 3 bases and J gave up 0 bases; unmatched junction bases: 3. The CDR3 has 17 amino acids. CDR3 nucleotides: TGCGCCAGCAGCCACGGGACAGGGCTCTCTGGGGCCAACGTCCTGACTTTC. It yields the protein CASSHGTGLSGANVLTF.

V and J are TRBV5-1 and TRBJ1-6, with TRBD1 matching 10 bases. J gave up 8 bases and V 3 bases, and 5 bases lay outside the gene matches. CDR1 SGHRS and CDR2 YFSETQ come from the germline V gene. This CDR3 spans 15 amino acids. The CDR3 nucleotides are TGCGCCAGCAGCTGGACGGGACAGGGGTATTCACCCCTCCACTTT. Residues: CASSWTGQGYSPLHF.

The genes are TRBV7-8 and TRBJ1-1; D gene unclear. This CDR3 has 15 amino acids. Germline V gene data show CDR1 as SGHVS and CDR2 as FQNEAQ. Trimming took off 4 bases at V and 0 bases at J, with 12 bases between the two ends. The CDR3 DNA is TGTGCCAGCAGCTCAAGAGGACTGCTGAACACTGAAGCTTTCTTT. As protein: CASSSRGLLNTEAFF.

The chain's CDR3 is CASSPSGRATDTQYF. The CDR3, as DNA: TGCGCCAGCAGCCCCAGCGGGAGGGCCACAGATACGCAGTATTTT. The chain uses TRBV5-1 and TRBJ2-3, with 10 bases that match TRBD2. The V gene end was trimmed by 4 bases and the J gene end by 2 bases; junction bases not matched to a gene: 4. From germline, CDR1 is SGHRS and CDR2 YFSETQ. This CDR3 has 15 residues. Using reference TRBV5-1 and TRBJ2-3 for the parts outside the CDR3, the full variable domain is KAGVTQTPRYLIKTRGQQVTLSCSPISGHRSVSWYQQTPGQGLQFLFEYFSETQRNKGNFPGRFSGRQFSNSRSEMNVSTLELGDSALYLCASSPSGRATDTQYFGPGTRLTVL.

The V and J genes are TRBV6-1 and TRBJ2-7; D unresolved. Deletions cut 1 base from V and 4 bases from J, with 14 bases between. This CDR3 is built from 15 residues. CDR1 and CDR2 (germline): MNHNS, SASEGT. The CDR3 reads CASSEEWAPDYEQYF. Here the CDR3 DNA reads TGTGCCAGCAGTGAAGAGTGGGCCCCAGATTACGAGCAGTACTTC.

This chain links TRBV5-4 with TRBJ2-5; tentatively, D is TRBD1 (6 bases). Trimming took 9 bases from V and 6 from J, leaving 24 bases between them. Germline CDR1 and CDR2: SGHNT and YYREEE (reference sequence). This CDR3 is 15 amino acids long. DNA of the CDR3: TGTGCCACCTGGAACAGGGCCGGGACGGGCCAGACCCAGTACTTC. The encoded protein is CATWNRAGTGQTQYF.

The rearrangement uses TRBV5-4 and TRBJ2-2; tentatively, D is TRBD2 (6 bases). V shed 4 bases and J shed 6 bases, with 22 bases lying between them. The V gene's germline CDR1 is SGHNT and CDR2 YYREEE (reference sequence). This CDR3 comprises 17 residues. CDR3 residues: CASSRGFVTPGAGELFF. The DNA of the CDR3 is TGTGCCAGCAGCCGGGGGTTTGTGACCCCAGGCGCCGGGGAGCTGTTTTTT.

Regarding this clone: Mismatch with germline at one junction end may stem from a read error. V and J are TRBV12-5 and TRBJ1-2; D unclear. The CDR3 runs to 13 residues. CDR1 and CDR2 from the germline V gene are LGHNT and FRNRAP. CDR3 DNA sequence: TGTGCTAGTGGTTTGCCCTCTTATACAACCACCAGATTC. It yields the protein CASGLPSYTTTRF.

The V gene is TRBV14, the J gene TRBJ1-6; D not resolved. V was pared by 4 bases and J by 7 bases, with 8 bases between. The CDR3 is made up of 13 amino acids. CDR1 and CDR2 (germline): SGHDN, FVKESK. The CDR3 region is CASSLTANSPLHF. The CDR3 bases are TGTGCCAGCAGCCTTACAGCCAATTCACCCCTCCACTTT.

The V call is TRBV18, the J call TRBJ2-1; 10 nucleotides align to TRBD2. V lost 3 bases and J lost 4; bases outside the gene matches: 6. The CDR3 totals 16 residues. Germline V gene data show CDR1 as KGHSH and CDR2 as LQKENI. The CDR3 bases are TGTGCCAGCTCACCTCCTAGCGGGGGAACTTACAATGAGCAGTTCTTC. Protein: CASSPPSGGTYNEQFF.

Only one count was recorded for this clone. The rearrangement uses TRBV7-3 and TRBJ1-6, with D unclear. V was pared by 4 bases and J by 6 bases, with 7 bases between. The CDR3 is made up of 13 amino acids. Germline loops: CDR1 SGHTA, CDR2 FQGTGA. In DNA form, the CDR3 reads TGTGCCAGCAGCTCAGGCCTTAATTCACCCCTCCACTTT. Its translation: CASSSGLNSPLHF.